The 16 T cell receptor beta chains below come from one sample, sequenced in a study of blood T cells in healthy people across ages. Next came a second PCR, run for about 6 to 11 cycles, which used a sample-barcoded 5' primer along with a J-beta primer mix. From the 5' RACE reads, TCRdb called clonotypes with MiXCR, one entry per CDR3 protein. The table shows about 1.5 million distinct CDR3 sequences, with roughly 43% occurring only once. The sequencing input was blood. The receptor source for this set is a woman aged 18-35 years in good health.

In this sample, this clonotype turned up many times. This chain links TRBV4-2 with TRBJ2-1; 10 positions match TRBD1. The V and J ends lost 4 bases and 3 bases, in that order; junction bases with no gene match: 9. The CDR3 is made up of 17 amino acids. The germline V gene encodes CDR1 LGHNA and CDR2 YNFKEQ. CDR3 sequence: CASSLHPGQGNYNEQFF. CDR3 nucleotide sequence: TGTGCCAGCAGCCTACACCCGGGACAGGGGAACTACAATGAGCAGTTCTTC.

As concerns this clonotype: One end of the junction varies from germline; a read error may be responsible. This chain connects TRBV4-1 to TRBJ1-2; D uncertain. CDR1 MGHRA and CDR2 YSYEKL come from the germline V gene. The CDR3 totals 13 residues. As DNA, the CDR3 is TGCACCAGCAGCCAGACCCAAACCTATGGCTACACCTTC. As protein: CTSSQTQTYGYTF.

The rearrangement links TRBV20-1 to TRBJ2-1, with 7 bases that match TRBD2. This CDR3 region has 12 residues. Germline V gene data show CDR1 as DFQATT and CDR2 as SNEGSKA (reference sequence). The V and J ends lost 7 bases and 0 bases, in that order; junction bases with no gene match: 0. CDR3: CSGGSSYNEQFF. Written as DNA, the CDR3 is TGCAGTGGCGGGAGCTCCTACAATGAGCAGTTCTTC.

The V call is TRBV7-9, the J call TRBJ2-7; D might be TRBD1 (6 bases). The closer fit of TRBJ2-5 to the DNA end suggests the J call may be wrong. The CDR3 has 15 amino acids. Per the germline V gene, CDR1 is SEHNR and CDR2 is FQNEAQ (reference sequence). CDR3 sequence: CASSLEGGGRETQYF. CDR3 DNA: TGTGCCAGCAGCTTAGAGGGTGGGGGCCGAGAGACCCAGTACTTC.

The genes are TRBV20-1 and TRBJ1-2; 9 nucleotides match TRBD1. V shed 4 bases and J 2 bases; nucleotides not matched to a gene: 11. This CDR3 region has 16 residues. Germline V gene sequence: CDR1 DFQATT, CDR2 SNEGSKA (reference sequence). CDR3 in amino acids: CSANLRTGDLNYGYTF. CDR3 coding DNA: TGCAGTGCTAACCTAAGGACAGGGGACCTCAACTATGGCTACACCTTC.

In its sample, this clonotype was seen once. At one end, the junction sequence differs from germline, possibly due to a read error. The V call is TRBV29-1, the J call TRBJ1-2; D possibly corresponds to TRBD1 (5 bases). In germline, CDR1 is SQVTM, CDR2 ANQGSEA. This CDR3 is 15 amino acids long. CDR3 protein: CGVEDVRGWAYGYTF. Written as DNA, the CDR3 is TGCGGCGTTGAAGATGTGCGGGGGTGGGCCTATGGCTACACCTTC.

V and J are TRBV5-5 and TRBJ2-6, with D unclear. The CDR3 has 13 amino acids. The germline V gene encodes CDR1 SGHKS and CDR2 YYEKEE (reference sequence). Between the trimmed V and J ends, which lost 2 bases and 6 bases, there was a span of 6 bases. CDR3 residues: CASSFIEANVLTF. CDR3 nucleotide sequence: TGTGCCAGCAGCTTCATTGAGGCCAACGTCCTGACTTTC.

CDR3 loop: CGTFTVTNYGYTF. The CDR3 DNA sequence: TGCGGAACGTTTACAGTTACTAACTATGGCTACACCTTC. The V gene is TRBV29-1, the J gene TRBJ1-2, with D hard to call. Germline CDR1 reads SQVTM; CDR2 reads ANQGSEA. This CDR3 spans 13 amino acids.

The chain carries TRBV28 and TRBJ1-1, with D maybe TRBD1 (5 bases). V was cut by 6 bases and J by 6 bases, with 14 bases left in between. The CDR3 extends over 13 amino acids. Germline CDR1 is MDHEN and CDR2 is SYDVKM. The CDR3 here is CASRQGNIAEAFF. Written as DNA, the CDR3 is TGTGCCAGCAGGCAGGGCAATATCGCTGAAGCTTTCTTT.

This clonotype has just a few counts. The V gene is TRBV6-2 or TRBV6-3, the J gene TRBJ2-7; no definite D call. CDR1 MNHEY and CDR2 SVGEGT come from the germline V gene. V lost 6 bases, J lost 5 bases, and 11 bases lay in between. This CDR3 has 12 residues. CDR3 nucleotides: TGTGCCAGCAGGACGTGGCAGAACGAGCAGTACTTC. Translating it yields CASRTWQNEQYF.

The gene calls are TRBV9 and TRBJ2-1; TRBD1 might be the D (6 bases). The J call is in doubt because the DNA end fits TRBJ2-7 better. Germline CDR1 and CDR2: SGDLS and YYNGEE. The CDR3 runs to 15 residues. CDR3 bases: TGTGCCAGCAGCGTAGATGGGGGCTCCTACAATGAGCAGTACTTC. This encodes CASSVDGGSYNEQYF.

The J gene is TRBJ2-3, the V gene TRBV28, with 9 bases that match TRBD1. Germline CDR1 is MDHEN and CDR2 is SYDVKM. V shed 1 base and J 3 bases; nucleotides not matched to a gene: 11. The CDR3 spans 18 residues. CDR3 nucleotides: TGTGCCAGCAGTTTATCAAGGACAGGGGAGCAGTCTACAGATACGCAGTATTTT. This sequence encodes CASSLSRTGEQSTDTQYF.

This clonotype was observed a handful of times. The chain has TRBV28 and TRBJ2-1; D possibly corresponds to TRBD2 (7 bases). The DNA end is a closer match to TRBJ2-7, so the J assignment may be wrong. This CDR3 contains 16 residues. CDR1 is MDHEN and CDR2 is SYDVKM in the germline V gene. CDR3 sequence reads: CASSFQGLGGNNEQYF. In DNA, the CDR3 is TGTGCCAGCAGTTTCCAGGGGTTGGGGGGGAACAATGAGCAGTACTTC.

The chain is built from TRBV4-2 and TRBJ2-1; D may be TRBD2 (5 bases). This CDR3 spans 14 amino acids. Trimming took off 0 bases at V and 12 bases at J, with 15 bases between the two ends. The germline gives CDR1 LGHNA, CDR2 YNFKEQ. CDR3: CASSQEGSRFGQFF. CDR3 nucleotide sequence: TGTGCCAGCAGCCAAGAAGGGAGCAGGTTTGGGCAGTTCTTC.

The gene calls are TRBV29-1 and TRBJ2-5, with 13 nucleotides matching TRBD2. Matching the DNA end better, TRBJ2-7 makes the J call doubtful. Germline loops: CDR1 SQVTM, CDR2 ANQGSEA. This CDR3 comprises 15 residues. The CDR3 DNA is TGCAGCGTTGAAGCCATTGGACTAGCGGGGGACGAGCAGTACTTC. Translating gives CSVEAIGLAGDEQYF.

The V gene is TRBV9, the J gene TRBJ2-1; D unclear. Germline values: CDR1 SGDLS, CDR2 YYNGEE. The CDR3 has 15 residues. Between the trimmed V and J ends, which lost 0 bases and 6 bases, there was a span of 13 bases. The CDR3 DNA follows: TGTGCCAGCAGCGTAGAGGAGAGCCCTAGCAATGAGCAGTTCTTC. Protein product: CASSVEESPSNEQFF.